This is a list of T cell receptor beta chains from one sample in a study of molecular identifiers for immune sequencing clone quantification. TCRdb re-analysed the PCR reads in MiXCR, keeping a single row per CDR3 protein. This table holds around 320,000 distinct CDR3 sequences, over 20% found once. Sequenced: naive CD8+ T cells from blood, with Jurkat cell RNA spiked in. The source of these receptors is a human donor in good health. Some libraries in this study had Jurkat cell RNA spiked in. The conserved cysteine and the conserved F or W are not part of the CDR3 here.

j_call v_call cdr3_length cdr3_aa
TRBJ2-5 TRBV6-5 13 ASSSYSGGQETQY
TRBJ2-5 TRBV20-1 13 SAGPPAGRPETQY
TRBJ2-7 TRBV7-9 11 ASSLEPAHEQY
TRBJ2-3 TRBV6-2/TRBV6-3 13 ASSHRDRITDTQY
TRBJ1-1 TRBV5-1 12 ASSLDGVYTEAF
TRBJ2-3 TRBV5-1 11 ASSLTLVDTQY
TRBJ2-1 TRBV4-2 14 ASSPNSRSSYNEQF
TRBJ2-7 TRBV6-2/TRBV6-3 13 ASSYSKDRGYEQY
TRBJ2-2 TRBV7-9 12 ASSSSRAAGELF
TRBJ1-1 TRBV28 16 ASSRNDRAVGMNTEAF
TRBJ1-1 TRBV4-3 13 ASSQDRVSVTEAF
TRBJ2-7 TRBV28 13 ASSPPGLLYYEQY
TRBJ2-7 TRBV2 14 ASSEGVGRGAYEQY
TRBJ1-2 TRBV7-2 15 ASSLGAGGFLDYGYT
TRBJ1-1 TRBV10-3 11 AISEPTDSEAF
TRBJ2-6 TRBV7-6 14 ASSPNANSGANVLT
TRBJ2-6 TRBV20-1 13 SALDIVSGANVLT
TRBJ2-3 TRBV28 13 ASSFGTERTATQY
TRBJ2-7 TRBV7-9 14 ASSISPGLVAYEQY
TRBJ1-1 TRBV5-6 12 ASRKQTAWAEAF
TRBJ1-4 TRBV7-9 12 ASRGGTRNEKLF
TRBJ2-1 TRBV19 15 ASSLRMGQGVWNEQF
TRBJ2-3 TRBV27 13 ASSLGGLTLDTQY
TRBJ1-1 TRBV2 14 ASSEEDRGLGTEVF
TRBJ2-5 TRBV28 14 ASSLVLGSGQETQH
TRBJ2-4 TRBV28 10 ASGIAKNIQY
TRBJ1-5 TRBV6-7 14 ASSYSSGQGNQPQH
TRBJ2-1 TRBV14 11 ASSQNSYNEQF
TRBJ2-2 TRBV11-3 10 ASSHENGELF
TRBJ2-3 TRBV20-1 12 SARTTGLADTQY
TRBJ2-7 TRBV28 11 ASSWDGGYEQY
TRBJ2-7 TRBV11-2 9 ASSLVTRQY
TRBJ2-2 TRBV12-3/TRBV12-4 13 ASSHYSGYTGELF
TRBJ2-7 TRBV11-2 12 ASSWTGGTYEQY
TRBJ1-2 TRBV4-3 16 ASSQGTGPASILYGYT
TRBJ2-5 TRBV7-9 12 VNSLVQGEETQY
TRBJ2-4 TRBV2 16 ASSDWTGGDHKGYIQY
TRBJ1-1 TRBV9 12 ASSLGGGPTEAF
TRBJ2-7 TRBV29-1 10 STDGSGGEQY
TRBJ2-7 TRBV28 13 ASSIKQGASYEQY
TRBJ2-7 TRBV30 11 AWSSTSGYEQY
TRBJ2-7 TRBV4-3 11 ASSQDGLYEQY
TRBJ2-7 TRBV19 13 ASSMGQGVSYEQY
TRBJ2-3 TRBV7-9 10 ASDAATDTQC
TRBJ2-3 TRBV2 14 ASSDGTSWATDTQY
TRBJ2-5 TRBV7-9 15 ASSLAAGFQGQETQY
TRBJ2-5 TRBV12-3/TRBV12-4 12 ASRRDTRQETQY
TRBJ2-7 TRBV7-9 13 ASSLDRGYSHEQY
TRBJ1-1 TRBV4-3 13 ASSQDRIGAGDAF
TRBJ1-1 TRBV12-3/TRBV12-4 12 ASSSLTSYTEAF